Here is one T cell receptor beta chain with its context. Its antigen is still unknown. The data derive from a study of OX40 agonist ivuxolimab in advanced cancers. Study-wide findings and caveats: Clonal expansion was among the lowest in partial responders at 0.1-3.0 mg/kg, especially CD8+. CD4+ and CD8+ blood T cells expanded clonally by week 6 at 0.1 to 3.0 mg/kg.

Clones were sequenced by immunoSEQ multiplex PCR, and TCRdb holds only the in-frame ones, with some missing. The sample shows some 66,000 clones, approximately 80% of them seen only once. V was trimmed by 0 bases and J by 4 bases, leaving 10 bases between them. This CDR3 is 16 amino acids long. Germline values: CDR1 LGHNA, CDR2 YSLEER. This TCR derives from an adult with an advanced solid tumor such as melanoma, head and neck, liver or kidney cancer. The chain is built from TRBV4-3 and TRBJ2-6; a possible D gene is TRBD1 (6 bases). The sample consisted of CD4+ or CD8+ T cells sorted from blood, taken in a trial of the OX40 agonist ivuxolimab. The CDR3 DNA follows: TGCGCCAGCAGCCAAGAAGGGGGAAAAGGGGCCAACGTCCTGACTTTC. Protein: CASSQEGGKGANVLTF.